One T cell receptor (beta chain) is described in this entry. The specificity of this receptor is unknown. No quality values exist for individual bases; no much larger clone is one base distant. These data come from a study of shared clonotypes between healthy human individuals (dated by TCRdb to the early 2020s). About the study as a whole: Three men and two women, aged 18 to 49 years, made up the cohort. Between about 0.9 and 8.9 billion PBMCs per donor were obtained by leukapheresis. The study deeply sequenced blood TCR repertoires of about 5 healthy adults to estimate repertoire size and the extent of clonotype sharing between individuals. For each donor, CD4 naive and CD4 memory were each given three plates, CD8 naive was given two plates, and CD8 memory was given one plate. To increase sequencing depth and limit assay-specific biases, TCR repertoire library preparation and sequencing were carried out by different laboratories using diverse techniques.

Using the deep immunoSEQ assay, TCR CDR3 regions were amplified from genomic DNA by multiplex PCR. Extracted genomic DNA from each cell subset was spread evenly across all wells of several immunoSEQ 96-well plates, with each plate serving as a replicate. For sorted subsets, about 0.2 ug genomic DNA, equal to 30,000 or so T cell genomes, was loaded into each replicate PCR. Purified libraries were quantified with a Qubit 3.0 fluorometer, sized on a Bioanalyzer 2100, and re-quantified with the KAPA Library Quantification kit. Every immunoSEQ 96-well plate was sequenced on a separate single-read 150-cycle Illumina NextSeq 550 flow cell. In the original analysis: Because only junctional sequences without quality scores were contained in the immunoSEQ output, filtering matching that applied to full-length reads could not be performed. To assign V/J genes and CDR3, sequences were annotated using PyIR, a Python wrapper for IgBLAST v1.9, with IMGT germline references. Reads with weak V/J assignments (E-value above 1e-6), missing CDR3, stop codons, out-of-frame junctions, or ambiguous translated residues were removed. V3J clonotypes were defined as sequences sharing an identical inferred V gene, J gene, and CDR3 amino acid sequence. To compute the percentage overlap between repertoires, the number of shared unique clonotypes was divided by the size of the smaller repertoire. Three approaches were used to assess repertoire richness: RTK rarefaction, the Chao1 estimator, and Recon v2.1 estimates of unobserved clonotypes. For all TCRbeta clonotypes obtained by the gDNA method from a handful of donors, generation probabilities were computed with OLGA. TCRdb obtained this table from immuneACCESS and retained in-frame rearrangements with V and J assigned. These tables miss some clones; where compared with another copy, unresolved V genes account for less than half of the shortfall, and the remainder is unexplained. That table furnishes V, J and clone size, whereas the DNA furnished D and trimming. The sample table records about 2.5 million clones; under 95% of these occur just once. The top ten constitute 0.3% to 0.45% of the sample.

Points the paper makes about the study in general: Compared with non-shared clonotypes, the clonotypes found in all four sorted-subset donors had higher generation probabilities. Only blood was sampled, and tissue TCR repertoires likely differ from those in blood. Because the study included a small number of donors, the genetic and exposure-history diversity represented was limited. Even with the large sequencing depth, rarefaction of the sorted-subset datasets indicated that sequencing was incomplete. Sharing across a handful of donors was observed for approximately 4.6% of naive CD4, over 3% of naive CD8, about 2.5% of memory CD4, and around 0.44% of memory CD8 clonotypes. Naive subsets generally had larger estimated clonotype richness than memory subsets did. Pairwise subsampling indicated that sequencing depth was expected to affect the degree of clonotype sharing among donors.

The germline V gene sets CDR1 to MDHEN and CDR2 to SYDVKM. The CDR3 spans 15 residues, from the cysteine through the phenylalanine. CDR3 DNA only is kept here, 45 bases in frame from base 1. V gives up 6 bases and J gives up 3 bases, and the segment between their germline ends measures 15 bases. Donors were healthy HIV-negative adults with no recently reported acute infections or vaccinations. Every donor was a Caucasian adult living in Nashville, Tennessee, USA. CD4+ T cells were enriched through magnetic negative selection, after which naive cells were positively selected on CD45RA and the remaining negative fraction served as the memory subset. Blood was obtained by leukapheresis, after which PBMCs were separated by Ficoll-Histopaque density gradient centrifugation and cryopreserved in liquid nitrogen vapor phase. Analytical flow cytometry was used to check the purity and quantity of each magnetically sorted T cell population. Genomic DNA was isolated from each sorted fraction and quantified by UV absorbance on a Nanodrop 2000c.

Here the chain combines TRBV28 and TRBJ2-1, with a weak D call of TRBD1 (5 bases match). This TCR came from a man between 18 and 35 years old in good health. Some clones in this sample may be carry-over from other donors' samples. Material: naive CD4+ T cells from PBMCs. The sample's cell subset or site label is to be understood as: CD45RA+ positively selected. CDR3 sequence: CASSQAGSRYNEQFF. The DNA sequence follows: TGTGCCAGCAGCCAAGCAGGGTCTCGCTACAATGAGCAGTTCTTC.